The 32 T cell receptor beta chains given below trace back to one sample, sequenced in a study of T cell repertoires in cytomegalovirus infection. MiXCR was run by TCRdb on the reads, yielding one entry per CDR3 protein. Here the sample spans about 770,000 distinct CDR3 sequences, almost 30% being singletons. These receptors have no identified antigens. The sequenced sample was cultured CD8+ T cells from PBMCs, obtained from culture after CMV antigen stimulation. Every receptor here comes from a human donor in good health (CMV status not recorded). Some clones in this sample may be carry-over from other donors' samples.

This clonotype was detected a few times. The gene calls are TRBV2 and TRBJ1-6, with TRBD1 matching 8 bases. There are 13 residues in the CDR3. Germline-derived CDR1 and CDR2 are SNHLY and FYNNEI. V lost 10 bases and J lost 4; bases outside the gene matches: 3. The CDR3 DNA reads as TGTGCCACCGACAGGGGTTATAATTCACCCCTCCACTTT. Protein: CATDRGYNSPLHF.

The sample holds many counts of this clonotype. The chain joins TRBV12-3 or TRBV12-4 to TRBJ2-2, with 8 positions matching TRBD1. Trimming removed 4 bases from V and 0 bases from J; junction bases left unmatched: 4. The CDR3 has 16 amino acids. The DNA of the CDR3 is TGTGCCAGCAGTTCCCCGGGACAGGCGAACACCGGGGAGCTGTTTTTT. Its translation is CASSSPGQANTGELFF.

The chain couples TRBV24-1 to TRBJ2-5, with no clear D. The CDR3 has 13 residues. The V end was cut by 3 bases, the J end by 3 bases, with 7 bases between. Germline CDR1 KGHDR, CDR2 SFDVKD. For the CDR3, the DNA is TGTGCCACCAGTGATATTAGGGAAGAGACCCAGTACTTC. Protein: CATSDIREETQYF.

V usage is TRBV2 and J usage is TRBJ2-7; 8 bases map to TRBD2. The trim removed 10 bases at V and 5 bases at J, leaving 7 bases unmatched. The germline CDR1 and CDR2 sequences are SNHLY and FYNNEI. The CDR3 contains 12 residues. DNA for the CDR3: TGTGCCATCTTAGCGGGGAGGGACGAGCAGTACTTC. Its translation: CAILAGRDEQYF. The whole variable domain, filled in from reference TRBV2 and TRBJ2-7, reads EPEVTQTPSHQVTQMGQEVILRCVPISNHLYFYWYRQILGQKVEFLVSFYNNEISEKSEIFDDQFSVERPDGSNFTLKIRSTKLEDSAMYFCAILAGRDEQYFGPGTRLTVT.

This clonotype has only a few counts. The V call is TRBV5-1, the J call TRBJ2-3; D perhaps matches TRBD1 (5 bases). V lost 2 bases and J 6 bases, leaving 10 bases between the germline ends. From germline, CDR1 is SGHRS and CDR2 YFSETQ. The CDR3 contains 13 residues. The CDR3 loop reads CASSFGAEDTQYF. The CDR3 coding sequence is TGCGCCAGCAGCTTTGGGGCGGAGGATACGCAGTATTTT.

This clonotype was recorded many times. The chain has TRBV2 and TRBJ2-7; D call uncertain. The germline gives CDR1 SNHLY, CDR2 FYNNEI. Trimming pared 10 bases from V and 5 bases from J, leaving 18 bases between. The CDR3 loop spans 13 amino acids. The CDR3 DNA is TGTGCCACGAAGGGCAGAGACCCCCACGAGCAGTACGTC. Amino acid sequence: CATKGRDPHEQYV.

Concerning this clonotype itself: The junction does not match germline at one end; this may be a read error. This sequence joins TRBV5-3 and TRBJ2-7, with 10 positions matching TRBD2. TRBV5-3 is reported as an ORF; its role is uncertain. This CDR3 spans 15 amino acids. This chain's CDR3 is CASSLRTSGSYEQYF. The CDR3 nucleotides are TGTGCCAGCAGCTTACGGACTAGCGGCTCCTACGAGCAGTACTTC.

This clonotype was counted between two and nine times. The chain has TRBV12-3 or TRBV12-4 and TRBJ2-7; 9 nucleotides agree with TRBD1. This CDR3 is 13 amino acids long. The ends lost 4 bases at V and 6 bases at J; junction bases unmatched: 4. CDR3 nucleotides: TGTGCCAGCAGTTACAGGGGGCTTGCCGAGCAGTACGTC. This sequence encodes CASSYRGLAEQYV.

This clonotype was seen at least ten times. This chain joins TRBV7-2 and TRBJ2-1, with D maybe TRBD1 (6 bases). The CDR3 has 18 residues. V dropped 2 bases and J dropped 5 bases, with 22 bases sitting between them. CDR1 SGHTA and CDR2 FQGNSA come from the germline V gene. CDR3 amino acids: CASSLTGQIRFGNNEQFF. In nucleotides, the CDR3 is TGTGCCAGCAGCTTAACCGGACAGATCCGATTTGGGAACAATGAGCAGTTCTTC.

The chain combines TRBV25-1 with TRBJ2-2; D remains unclear. From germline, CDR1 is MGHDK and CDR2 SYGVNS. The V gene lost 9 bases and the J gene lost 0 bases, with 14 bases spanning the gap. The CDR3 runs 15 residues. The CDR3 region has the DNA TGTGCCAGTAGTACTTCCTTATCGAACACCGGGGAGCTGTTTTTT. Its protein product is CASSTSLSNTGELFF.

This clonotype was observed a handful of times. Written as DNA, the CDR3 is TGTGCCAGCATTTCCGACAGGGCCTATGGCTACACCTTC. It codes for CASISDRAYGYTF. The chain is built from TRBV2 and TRBJ1-2; TRBD1 aligns across 7 bases. V lost 7 bases and J lost 4; bases outside the gene matches: 6. The germline gives CDR1 SNHLY, CDR2 FYNNEI. The CDR3 extends over 13 amino acids.

The chain has TRBV3-1 and TRBJ2-1; 8 bases map to TRBD1. V lost 1 base, J lost 7 bases, and 15 bases stayed unmatched. The CDR3 contains 18 residues. Germline loops: CDR1 LGHDT, CDR2 YNNKEL (reference sequence). DNA for the CDR3: TGTGCCAGCAGCCAAGGGGTCCCACAGGGGGGCGATTGGAATGAGCAGTTCTTC. This translates into CASSQGVPQGGDWNEQFF.

This clonotype was detected ten times or more. The CDR3 sequence: CASSTRPIGTNYGYTF. CDR3 in DNA: TGTGCCAGCAGTACCAGACCTATCGGGACGAACTATGGCTACACCTTC. The rearrangement joins TRBV6-1 to TRBJ1-2; D is possibly TRBD1 (5 bases). Trimming pared 5 bases from V and 2 bases from J, leaving 18 bases between. The CDR3 totals 16 residues. Looked up from germline, CDR1 is MNHNS and CDR2 is SASEGT.

The chain uses TRBV6-5 and TRBJ2-3; 9 bases map to TRBD2. The CDR3 length is 19 residues. CDR1 MNHEY and CDR2 SVGAGI come from the germline V gene. Germline trimming cut 6 bases from V and 4 bases from J; bases unmatched to any gene: 20. The CDR3 here is CASRYGSASGTHGSDTQYF. The CDR3, as DNA: TGTGCCAGCAGGTACGGTTCAGCTAGCGGGACGCACGGGTCAGATACGCAGTATTTT.

The table lists this clonotype with many counts. The rearrangement uses TRBV7-2 and TRBJ1-2; 9 positions match TRBD1. The germline V gene encodes CDR1 SGHTA and CDR2 FQGNSA. This CDR3 is built from 15 residues. With 0 bases clipped from V and 4 bases from J, the junction kept 3 bases outside the gene matches. CDR3 nucleotide sequence: TGTGCCAGCAGCTTAGCCCTACAGGGGGCCTATGGCTACACCTTC. Its protein product is CASSLALQGAYGYTF.

J is TRBJ1-1 and V is TRBV7-6; tentatively, D is TRBD1 (6 bases). Germline V CDR1 and CDR2: SGHVS, FNYEAQ. The CDR3 is 13 residues long. Trimming removed 1 base at V and 10 bases at J, with 13 bases between. This chain's CDR3 is CASSLGGPAGAFF. The CDR3 bases are TGTGCCAGCAGCTTAGGGGGGCCCGCCGGAGCTTTCTTT.

The chain links TRBV11-2 to TRBJ1-4; 7 bases are shared with TRBD1. Germline V CDR1 and CDR2: SGHAT, FQNNGV. Trimming removed 1 base from V and 13 bases from J; junction bases left unmatched: 6. The CDR3 sequence is 13 residues long. The CDR3 nucleotides are TGTGCCAGCAGCTTAGGGAGACAGGGTGGACTGTTTTTT. It yields the protein CASSLGRQGGLFF.

This chain joins TRBV19 and TRBJ2-1, with 10 bases that match TRBD2. This CDR3 has 16 amino acids. V was clipped by 7 bases and J by 6 bases; unmatched bases: 12. From germline, CDR1 is LNHDA and CDR2 SQIVND (reference sequence). CDR3 sequence (DNA): TGTGCCAGTACTCAAGAGGAGCGGGGGGGCTTCAATGAGCAGTTCTTC. Its protein is CASTQEERGGFNEQFF.

This chain links TRBV5-1 with TRBJ2-1, with TRBD2 matching over 12 bases. V trimming: 5 bases; J trimming: 8 bases; junction bases outside the gene matches: 8. The CDR3 length is 15 residues. Germline V gives CDR1 SGHRS, CDR2 YFSETQ. The CDR3 here is CASRSLAGGLYEQFF. In DNA, the CDR3 is TGCGCCAGCAGATCCCTAGCGGGGGGGCTGTATGAGCAGTTCTTC. The complete variable domain, with remaining parts taken from reference TRBV5-1 and TRBJ2-1, reads KAGVTQTPRYLIKTRGQQVTLSCSPISGHRSVSWYQQTPGQGLQFLFEYFSETQRNKGNFPGRFSGRQFSNSRSEMNVSTLELGDSALYLCASRSLAGGLYEQFFGPGTRLTVL.

This chain joins TRBV9 and TRBJ2-3, with a possible D match to TRBD2 (6 bases). This CDR3 region has 12 residues. CDR1 and CDR2 (germline): SGDLS, YYNGEE. V gave up 4 bases and J gave up 12 bases, with 15 bases separating them. The CDR3 region has the DNA TGTGCCAGCAGCCCTAGCGCGAGGGTACAGTATTTT. Translating gives CASSPSARVQYF.

This clonotype was seen only once. This chain uses TRBV19 with TRBJ2-1; 10 bases match TRBD1. J lost 8 bases, V lost 0 bases, and 7 bases had no gene match. The CDR3 extends over 16 amino acids. Germline values: CDR1 LNHDA, CDR2 SQIVND (reference sequence). The DNA of the CDR3 is TGTGCCAGTAGTATAGATTGGACAGGGGGTTCCGATGAGCAGTTCTTC. The encoded protein is CASSIDWTGGSDEQFF.

The rearrangement uses TRBV29-1 and TRBJ2-1; possibly TRBD1 for D (6 bases). Trimming left V 3 bases short and J 0 bases short, with 15 bases between. This CDR3 spans 16 amino acids. Germline V gives CDR1 SQVTM, CDR2 ANQGSEA. In DNA, the CDR3 is TGCAGCGTTGAGGGACATTCGCGGAGCTCCTACAATGAGCAGTTCTTC. Amino acids: CSVEGHSRSSYNEQFF.

This clonotype came up once. V and J are TRBV27 and TRBJ1-2, with TRBD1 as a possible D gene (5 bases). V lost 0 bases to trimming and J lost 3 bases, with 11 bases between them. The CDR3 loop spans 15 amino acids. CDR1 is MNHEY, CDR2 SMNVEV, per germline (reference sequence). The CDR3 protein is CASSLSGGGYYGYTF. Here the CDR3 DNA reads TGTGCCAGCAGTTTATCAGGCGGGGGATACTATGGCTACACCTTC.

About this clonotype: Sequence at one end of the junction differs from germline and may be a read error. This chain links TRBV12-5 with TRBJ1-2; D call uncertain. Germline CDR1 and CDR2: LGHNT and FRNRAP. The CDR3 runs 10 residues. CDR3 region: CASGSSQADF. The CDR3 DNA is TGTGCTAGTGGTTCTAGTCAAGCGGACTTC.

This clonotype was seen a few times. The rearrangement links TRBV4-1 to TRBJ2-3; 12 nucleotides agree with TRBD2. The germline V gene encodes CDR1 MGHRA and CDR2 YSYEKL. CDR3 size: 17 residues. With V trimmed by 1 base and J by 3 bases, 5 bases remained unmatched. The CDR3 loop is CASSQVLAGGPTDTQYF. CDR3 sequence (DNA): TGCGCCAGCAGCCAAGTTCTAGCGGGGGGGCCGACAGATACGCAGTATTTT.

This clonotype has more than one count but fewer than ten. The genes are TRBV11-2 and TRBJ2-5, with D maybe TRBD1 (6 bases). Trimming removed 3 bases at V and 2 bases at J, with 16 bases between. There are 16 residues in the CDR3. Germline lookup yields CDR1 SGHAT and CDR2 FQNNGV. CDR3 coding DNA: TGTGCCAGCAGCTTGTTGGGACCTAGGGGGCAAGAGACCCAGTACTTC. This gives the protein CASSLLGPRGQETQYF. Full variable domain (remainder filled in from reference TRBV11-2 and TRBJ2-5): EAGVAQSPRYKIIEKRQSVAFWCNPISGHATLYWYQQILGQGPKLLIQFQNNGVVDDSQLPKDRFSAERLKGVDSTLKIQPAKLEDSAVYLCASSLLGPRGQETQYFGPGTRLLVL.

This clonotype appeared many times. The V call is TRBV7-9, the J call TRBJ1-1, with D possibly TRBD1 on 6 matching bases. V lost 3 bases and J lost 0, with 11 bases in between. The CDR3 spans 15 residues. CDR1 is SEHNR, CDR2 FQNEAQ, per germline (reference sequence). DNA for the CDR3: TGTGCCAGCAGCTTGTCCGGACAGCTGAACACTGAAGCTTTCTTT. Translation gives CASSLSGQLNTEAFF.

This clonotype was recorded a few times. The genes are TRBV7-8 and TRBJ2-7; possibly TRBD1 for D (5 bases). CDR3 length equals 13 residues. CDR1 SGHVS and CDR2 FQNEAQ come from the germline V gene. V lost 1 base and J 7 bases, leaving 11 bases between the germline ends. DNA for the CDR3: TGTGCCAGCAGCTTAGAGGCAGGGCAGGAGCAGTACTTC. This gives the protein CASSLEAGQEQYF.

With regard to this clonotype: Germline is not matched at one junction end, which may reflect a read error. V usage is TRBV12-3 or TRBV12-4 and J usage is TRBJ2-7; D possibly corresponds to TRBD1 (6 bases). There are 14 residues in the CDR3. In nucleotides, the CDR3 is TGTGCCAGCAGTTTTCAGGGGCCCTCCTACGAGCAGCACTTC. It specifies CASSFQGPSYEQHF.

The chain joins TRBV6-1 to TRBJ1-6; D unresolved. This CDR3 is built from 15 residues. Germline V CDR1 and CDR2: MNHNS, SASEGT. Trimming pared 2 bases from V and 7 bases from J, leaving 12 bases between. Here the CDR3 DNA reads TGTGCCAGCAGTGAACAAATAGGGCCCAATTCACCCCTCCACTTT. It encodes CASSEQIGPNSPLHF.

This clonotype showed up just a few times. V and J are TRBV27 and TRBJ2-2; D is uncertain. This CDR3 contains 14 residues. Trimming removed 2 bases from V and 6 bases from J, with 10 bases in between. From germline, CDR1 is MNHEY and CDR2 SMNVEV (reference sequence). The DNA for the CDR3 is TGTGCCAGCAGTTTAGAACCCCTCGCCGGGGAGCTGTTTTTT. Translated: CASSLEPLAGELFF.

The rearrangement uses TRBV27 and TRBJ2-1; 14 positions agree with TRBD2. Germline V lookup: CDR1 MNHEY, CDR2 SMNVEV (reference sequence). The CDR3 consists of 16 residues. V shed 2 bases, J shed 6 bases, and the junction held 3 bases outside the gene matches. The CDR3 coding sequence is TGTGCCAGCAGTTTAGGACTAGCGGGGGGCCGCAATGAGCAGTTCTTC. It yields the protein CASSLGLAGGRNEQFF.